The 19 T cell receptor beta chains reported below all come from one sample, sequenced in a study of blood T cells in healthy people across ages. Then a second PCR, running about 6 to 12 cycles, was carried out with a sample-barcoded 5' primer and a J-beta primer mix. Via MiXCR, TCRdb re-called the 5' RACE reads, giving one row per CDR3 protein. The profile shows about 1.1 million distinct CDR3 sequences, 35% to 40% of them singletons. The source material was blood. The origin of the receptors is a man aged 18 to 29 in good health.

The rearrangement uses TRBV2 and TRBJ1-3, with 11 bases aligning to TRBD1. The V gene end was trimmed by 3 bases and the J gene end by 2 bases; junction bases not matched to a gene: 6. The V gene's germline CDR1 is SNHLY and CDR2 FYNNEI. This CDR3 spans 17 amino acids. The CDR3 DNA reads TGTGCCAGCAGTGATGGGACAGGGGGTTTTACTGGAAACACCATATATTTT. This codes for CASSDGTGGFTGNTIYF. The full variable domain, completed using reference TRBV2 and TRBJ1-3, is EPEVTQTPSHQVTQMGQEVILRCVPISNHLYFYWYRQILGQKVEFLVSFYNNEISEKSEIFDDQFSVERPDGSNFTLKIRSTKLEDSAMYFCASSDGTGGFTGNTIYFGEGSWLTVV.

The rearrangement links TRBV7-6 to TRBJ1-4, with D unresolved. In germline, CDR1 is SGHVS, CDR2 FNYEAQ. CDR3 length: 12 amino acids. The V end was cut by 5 bases, the J end by 6 bases, with 7 bases between. The CDR3, as DNA: TGTGCCAGCAGCGCCAACCATGAAAAACTGTTTTTT. Protein product: CASSANHEKLFF.

The rearrangement joins TRBV27 to TRBJ1-2; maybe TRBD1 (5 bases). V was clipped by 3 bases and J by 1 base, with 9 bases between them. Per germline, CDR1 MNHEY and CDR2 SMNVEV (reference sequence). The CDR3 is 14 amino acids. In DNA form, the CDR3 reads TGTGCCAGCAGTTTTGGAGGGGATAACTATGGCTACACCTTC. This translates into CASSFGGDNYGYTF.

The chain is built from TRBV14 and TRBJ1-1; maybe TRBD1 (5 bases). V lost 5 bases, J lost 6 bases, and 16 bases lay in between. The germline V gene encodes CDR1 SGHDN and CDR2 FVKESK. The CDR3 spans 14 residues. The chain's CDR3 is CASSMGGGVAEAFF. The CDR3 DNA sequence: TGTGCCAGCAGCATGGGGGGGGGAGTCGCTGAAGCTTTCTTT. Looking up the rest from reference TRBV14 and TRBJ1-1 gives the full variable domain: EAGVTQFPSHSVIEKGQTVTLRCDPISGHDNLYWYRRVMGKEIKFLLHFVKESKQDESGMPNNRFLAERTGGTYSTLKVQPAELEDSGVYFCASSMGGGVAEAFFGQGTRLTVV.

This clonotype was seen a handful of times. The chain has TRBV29-1 and TRBJ2-5; 8 positions agree with TRBD1. Germline assignment: CDR1 SQVTM and CDR2 ANQGSEA. After removal of 8 bases from V and 5 bases from J, the junction contained 16 bases not matched to a gene. CDR3 size: 15 residues. The CDR3 protein is CSPLGPGGEMETQYF. The CDR3 nucleotides are TGCAGCCCCCTAGGGCCAGGGGGCGAGATGGAGACCCAGTACTTC.

This clonotype was counted many times. The CDR3 spells CASSVSGFTDTQYF. Written as DNA, the CDR3 is TGTGCCAGCAGCGTATCCGGATTCACAGATACGCAGTATTTT. This sequence joins TRBV9 and TRBJ2-3, with unresolved D. The length of the CDR3 is 14 residues. With 1 base removed from V and 2 bases from J, the gap between germline ends came to 8 bases. Germline CDR1 SGDLS, CDR2 YYNGEE. Variable domain in full (rest from reference TRBV9 and TRBJ2-3): DSGVTQTPKHLITATGQRVTLRCSPRSGDLSVYWYQQSLDQGLQFLIQYYNGEERAKGNILERFSAQQFPDLHSELNLSSLELGDSALYFCASSVSGFTDTQYFGPGTRLTVL.

V and J are TRBV20-1 and TRBJ2-3; 7 nucleotides line up with TRBD2. CDR3 length: 13 amino acids. Germline V lookup: CDR1 DFQATT, CDR2 SNEGSKA (reference sequence). With V trimmed by 3 bases and J by 5 bases, 5 bases remained unmatched. The DNA of the CDR3 is TGCAGTGCTAGTCTCGGGGGGTTAGATACGCAGTATTTT. It translates to CSASLGGLDTQYF.

This clonotype showed up just a few times. The chain has TRBV27 and TRBJ2-1; TRBD1 matches at 7 bases. Germline CDR1 reads MNHEY; CDR2 reads SMNVEV (reference sequence). The V and J ends lost 5 bases and 4 bases, in that order; junction bases with no gene match: 11. The CDR3 covers 16 residues. CDR3 nucleotides: TGTGCCAGCAGTCCAACAGGGGTACCCACGTACAATGAGCAGTTCTTC. Translation gives CASSPTGVPTYNEQFF.

This clonotype was seen only a few times. This chain connects TRBV9 to TRBJ2-2; the D gene is possibly TRBD1 (5 bases). The germline V gene has CDR1 SGDLS and CDR2 YYNGEE. The V end was cut by 0 bases, the J end by 2 bases, with 11 bases between. The CDR3 covers 16 residues. CDR3 coding DNA: TGTGCCAGCAGCGTAGGCCCTAGGGGAAACACCGGGGAGCTGTTTTTT. It is translated as CASSVGPRGNTGELFF.

This clonotype was seen just once. The rearrangement links TRBV12-3 or TRBV12-4 to TRBJ1-5; D not resolved. The CDR3 sequence is 15 residues long. The V gene lost 2 bases and the J gene lost 0 bases, with 8 bases spanning the gap. CDR3: CASSLWQLSNQPQHF. CDR3 in DNA: TGTGCCAGCAGTTTATGGCAGCTTAGCAATCAGCCCCAGCATTTT.

The table lists this clonotype with a few counts. The chain uses TRBV27 and TRBJ1-5, with 7 nucleotides matching TRBD1. V dropped 6 bases and J dropped 0; count of bases not matched to a gene: 11. Germline CDR1 reads MNHEY; CDR2 reads SMNVEV (reference sequence). The CDR3 contains 17 residues. This chain's CDR3 is CASRQTGTVNSNQPQHF. The CDR3 coding sequence is TGTGCCAGCAGGCAGACCGGGACAGTCAATAGCAATCAGCCCCAGCATTTT.

A few counts support this clonotype. The rearrangement uses TRBV15 and TRBJ2-3; possibly TRBD1 for D (6 bases). The V end lost 3 bases, the J end lost 6 bases, and 10 bases lay between the germline ends. The CDR3 extends over 13 amino acids. Germline lookup yields CDR1 LNHNV and CDR2 YYDKDF (reference sequence). Written as DNA, the CDR3 is TGTGCCACCAGCAGCCGGACAGCCGATACGCAGTATTTT. Encoded protein: CATSSRTADTQYF. Variable domain in full (rest from reference TRBV15 and TRBJ2-3): DAMVIQNPRYQVTQFGKPVTLSCSQTLNHNVMYWYQQKSSQAPKLLFHYYDKDFNNEADTPDNFQSRRPNTSFCFLDIRSPGLGDTAMYLCATSSRTADTQYFGPGTRLTVL.

This chain joins TRBV24-1 and TRBJ2-1; no clear D gene. Per germline, CDR1 KGHDR and CDR2 SFDVKD. This CDR3 has 12 residues. The V end lost 7 bases, the J end lost 9 bases, and 12 bases lay between the germline ends. CDR3 DNA sequence: TGTGCCACCAGGGGTCCGGACGGTGAGCAGTTCTTC. It encodes CATRGPDGEQFF.

This clonotype was detected only a few times. V usage is TRBV10-3 and J usage is TRBJ2-2; 10 bases fit TRBD2. The CDR3 has 17 residues. Trimming at V came to 4 bases and at J to 4 bases, leaving 9 bases not matched to a gene. The germline V gene has CDR1 ENHRY and CDR2 SYGVKD. DNA for the CDR3: TGTGCCATCAGTGGTCAGCGGGGGGGCCCCCGCACCGGGGAGCTGTTTTTT. Protein: CAISGQRGGPRTGELFF.

The chain employs TRBV5-1 and TRBJ2-1, with a weak D call TRBD1 (5 bases). CDR3 length: 16 amino acids. Trimming removed 4 bases from V and 5 bases from J, with 19 bases in between. Germline assignment: CDR1 SGHRS and CDR2 YFSETQ. The CDR3 here is CASSGQGASYHNEQFF. The DNA for the CDR3 is TGCGCCAGCAGCGGGCAAGGGGCCTCGTACCACAATGAGCAGTTCTTC.

This clonotype was counted many times. The chain couples TRBV6-5 to TRBJ1-5; D gene uncertain. Trimming took 0 bases from V and 0 from J, leaving 15 bases between them. The CDR3 extends over 18 amino acids. Germline V gene lookup returns CDR1 MNHEY and CDR2 SVGAGI. This CDR3 is CASSYSARERYSNQPQHF. Written as DNA, the CDR3 is TGTGCCAGCAGTTACTCCGCCCGCGAACGGTATAGCAATCAGCCCCAGCATTTT.

This CDR3 is CASSHRGLTDTQYF. The CDR3 coding sequence is TGTGCCAGCAGTCACAGGGGTCTCACAGATACGCAGTATTTT. The V gene is TRBV6-2 or TRBV6-3, the J gene TRBJ2-3; 7 nucleotides line up with TRBD1. Germline V gene sequence: CDR1 MNHEY, CDR2 SVGEGT. The CDR3 length is 14 residues. V was clipped by 5 bases and J by 2 bases; unmatched bases: 4.

The rearrangement joins TRBV27 to TRBJ2-3; D gene uncertain. In germline, CDR1 is MNHEY, CDR2 SMNVEV (reference sequence). This CDR3 comprises 13 residues. V lost 7 bases to trimming and J lost 0 bases, with 8 bases between them. DNA for the CDR3: TGTGCCAGCACTCTAACTAGCACAGATACGCAGTATTTT. This gives the protein CASTLTSTDTQYF.

The chain uses TRBV5-1 and TRBJ2-3; 9 nucleotides align to TRBD1. Germline V gene lookup returns CDR1 SGHRS and CDR2 YFSETQ. The CDR3 loop spans 17 amino acids. V was clipped by 0 bases and J by 2 bases; unmatched bases: 7. The CDR3 reads CASSLAGTGHLTDTQYF. CDR3 DNA: TGCGCCAGCAGCTTGGCCGGGACAGGGCACCTCACAGATACGCAGTATTTT.